One sample yielded the 27 T cell receptor beta chains listed below, sequenced in a study of CD8+CD57+ T cells in acquired aplastic anemia. By flow cytometry, patients selected for sequencing had shown an expansion of CD8+CD57+ cells. Template material for TCR beta VDJ and CDR3 profiling consisted of genomic DNA. TCRdb used MiXCR to reprocess the reads, holding one entry per CDR3 protein. This sample has over 150,000 distinct CDR3 sequences, with around 50% found just once. Material: sorted CD4+, CD8+, or CD8+CD57+ T cells (not recorded which) from PBMCs. The receptors were gathered from a human donor with aplastic anemia.

This clonotype was recorded many times. The genes are TRBV12-3 or TRBV12-4 and TRBJ1-1, with a weak D call TRBD1 (6 bases). This CDR3 has 14 amino acids. V shed 7 bases and J shed 1 base, with 13 bases lying between them. The CDR3 DNA reads TGTGCCAGCACGGGGGGGGCTCGGAACACTGAAGCTTTCTTT. Translation gives CASTGGARNTEAFF.

The chain carries TRBV27 and TRBJ2-1; 9 bases align to TRBD2. Germline-derived CDR1 and CDR2 are MNHEY and SMNVEV (reference sequence). CDR3 length: 15 amino acids. Trimming took 4 bases from V and 8 from J; bases not matched to a gene: 9. In DNA, the CDR3 is TGTGCCAGCAGTTCCCTCGGGACTAGCCTCGATGAGCAGTTCTTC. Translating gives CASSSLGTSLDEQFF.

This clonotype was seen a handful of times. The J gene is TRBJ2-1, the V gene TRBV11-1, with 10 nucleotides matching TRBD1. Germline-derived CDR1 and CDR2 are SGHAT and FQDESV (reference sequence). V lost 4 bases to trimming and J lost 7 bases; unmatched junction nucleotides: 10. The length of the CDR3 is 16 residues. The DNA of the CDR3 is TGTGCCAGCAGCTCCAGGTCGGGACAGGGGTTGAATGAGCAGTTCTTC. This sequence encodes CASSSRSGQGLNEQFF.

The table lists this clonotype with many counts. The chain has TRBV19 and TRBJ2-7; TRBD2 agrees at 11 bases. Germline CDR1 reads LNHDA; CDR2 reads SQIVND (reference sequence). This CDR3 is 14 amino acids long. The V segment lost 9 bases and the J segment 2 bases; nucleotides outside the gene matches: 6. CDR3: CASRTSGQTYEQYF. The CDR3 bases are TGTGCCAGCAGGACTAGCGGGCAAACCTACGAGCAGTACTTC. Variable domain in full (rest from reference TRBV19 and TRBJ2-7): DGGITQSPKYLFRKEGQNVTLSCEQNLNHDAMYWYRQDPGQGLRLIYYSQIVNDFQKGDIAEGYSVSREKKESFPLTVTSAQKNPTAFYLCASRTSGQTYEQYFGPGTRLTVT.

This clonotype was seen only a few times. The chain has TRBV24-1 and TRBJ1-5; D may be TRBD1 (6 bases). The germline V and J ends were trimmed by 3 bases and 7 bases, with 12 bases remaining between them. From germline, CDR1 is KGHDR and CDR2 SFDVKD. The CDR3 length is 14 residues. CDR3 amino acids: CATSDPGAGQPQHF. DNA of the CDR3: TGTGCCACCAGTGATCCGGGGGCAGGACAGCCCCAGCATTTT.

The chain combines TRBV27 with TRBJ2-7, with 8 bases aligning to TRBD2. CDR3 size: 13 residues. V was clipped by 7 bases and J by 2 bases; unmatched bases: 4. Germline loops: CDR1 MNHEY, CDR2 SMNVEV (reference sequence). CDR3 DNA sequence: TGTGCCAGCACCAATAGCGGGACCTACGAGCAGTACTTC. Translating gives CASTNSGTYEQYF.

This clonotype was detected only a few times. The chain joins TRBV30 to TRBJ1-4; D unresolved. The germline V gene has CDR1 GTSNPN and CDR2 SVGIG (reference sequence). CDR3 size: 16 residues. Trimming took off 0 bases at V and 2 bases at J, with 13 bases between the two ends. The CDR3 coding sequence is TGTGCCTGGAGTGTACGCCCTGAGCGGACTAATGAAAAACTGTTTTTT. Translating it yields CAWSVRPERTNEKLFF.

Notes on this clonotype: The junction and the germline gene differ at one end; a read error may be behind it. V usage is TRBV20-1 and J usage is TRBJ2-5; D is undetermined. CDR1 is DFQATT and CDR2 is SNEGSKA in the germline V gene (reference sequence). This CDR3 comprises 10 residues. The CDR3 reads CRASGETQYF. The CDR3 DNA reads as TGCAGGGCTAGTGGCGAGACCCAGTACTTC.

This chain joins TRBV2 and TRBJ2-5; D tentatively fits TRBD1 or TRBD2 (6 bases each). Per germline, CDR1 SNHLY and CDR2 FYNNEI. Trimming took off 8 bases at V and 7 bases at J, with 26 bases between the two ends. The CDR3 loop spans 16 amino acids. The CDR3: CASVIDSGAAPGTQYF. CDR3 in DNA: TGTGCCAGCGTCATTGACTCGGGGGCTGCGCCGGGGACCCAGTACTTC.

This clonotype appeared a few times. This rearrangement joins TRBV19 to TRBJ2-7, with 13 bases that match TRBD2. The V segment lost 5 bases and the J segment 9 bases; nucleotides outside the gene matches: 10. Germline V gene data show CDR1 as LNHDA and CDR2 as SQIVND (reference sequence). There are 15 residues in the CDR3. The CDR3: CASSFRTSGSDGQYF. The DNA for the CDR3 is TGTGCCAGTAGTTTCCGGACTAGCGGGAGTGATGGGCAGTACTTC.

On this clonotype itself: The CDR3 end shows no conserved phenylalanine or tryptophan, and so a read error is likely. The DNA is omitted, as the CDR3 cannot be located on it reliably, and the CDR3 follows TCRdb's listing. The chain joins TRBV24-1 to TRBJ2-7; the D call in the table, TRBD1, was not verified against the DNA. Germline-derived CDR1 and CDR2 are KGHDR and SFDVKD. Ends included, the CDR3 has 14 residues. CDR3 sequence reads: CATSEAGGNYERYC.

In this sample, this clonotype turned up a few times. The chain couples TRBV7-2 to TRBJ2-5; D may be TRBD1 (5 bases). Per germline, CDR1 SGHTA and CDR2 FQGNSA. V lost 3 bases, J lost 4 bases, and 9 bases lay in between. The CDR3 loop spans 13 amino acids. The CDR3 reads CASSFFQGETQYF. Written as DNA, the CDR3 is TGTGCCAGCAGCTTTTTTCAGGGAGAGACCCAGTACTTC.

About this clonotype itself: A clone one base away is much larger, so this may be a read error. The chain couples TRBV4-1 to TRBJ1-5; TRBD1 might be the D (6 bases). Germline V lookup: CDR1 MGHRA, CDR2 YSYEKL. The CDR3 loop spans 18 amino acids. Trimming shortened V by 0 bases and J by 9 bases, and 24 bases separated the two germline ends. The CDR3 DNA reads TGCGCCAGCAGCCAAGATAAAGGGCCAGGGGTATTCGATCGGCCCCAGCATTTT. Translation gives CASSQDKGPGVFDRPQHF.

This clonotype was seen ten or more times. The chain links TRBV5-1 to TRBJ1-1; 8 bases map to TRBD1. This CDR3 is built from 16 residues. Germline V gives CDR1 SGHRS, CDR2 YFSETQ. The V and J ends lost 5 bases and 5 bases, in that order; junction bases with no gene match: 14. The CDR3 reads CASSQPQGAMSTEAFF. CDR3 coding DNA: TGCGCCAGCAGTCAACCCCAGGGGGCAATGAGTACTGAAGCTTTCTTT.

This clonotype was counted ten times or more. The rearrangement uses TRBV19 and TRBJ2-7; 7 nucleotides agree with TRBD2. V trimming: 7 bases; J trimming: 5 bases; junction bases outside the gene matches: 17. The CDR3 is made up of 16 amino acids. Germline lookup yields CDR1 LNHDA and CDR2 SQIVND (reference sequence). The CDR3 DNA is TGTGCCAGTAAAGATCTACTACTTGGGGGGACTAACGAGCAGTACTTC. This sequence encodes CASKDLLLGGTNEQYF.

The chain employs TRBV2 and TRBJ1-2; D call uncertain. Per germline, CDR1 SNHLY and CDR2 FYNNEI. The CDR3 runs 14 residues. Trimming stripped 6 bases from V and 4 bases from J, with 15 bases between. For the CDR3, the DNA is TGTGCCAGCAGGACGGCAGGACGAGGCTATGGCTACACCTTC. This gives the protein CASRTAGRGYGYTF.

This chain connects TRBV19 to TRBJ2-1, with D possibly matching TRBD2 (5 bases). CDR1 is LNHDA, CDR2 SQIVND, per germline (reference sequence). The CDR3 totals 13 residues. V was cut by 3 bases and J by 7 bases, with 10 bases left in between. The CDR3 nucleotides are TGTGCCAGTAGTATTGGGAGTTTTAATGAGCAGTTCTTC. This codes for CASSIGSFNEQFF.

This clonotype showed up just once. The J gene is TRBJ2-7, the V gene TRBV20-1, with TRBD1 matching 10 bases. From germline, CDR1 is DFQATT and CDR2 SNEGSKA (reference sequence). CDR3 length equals 14 residues. V gave up 5 bases and J gave up 3 bases; unmatched junction bases: 7. This chain's CDR3 is CSAVGTGDFYEQYF. The CDR3 DNA sequence: TGCAGTGCTGTAGGGACAGGGGACTTCTACGAGCAGTACTTC.

This chain joins TRBV20-1 and TRBJ2-3; perhaps TRBD2 as D (5 bases). Looked up from germline, CDR1 is DFQATT and CDR2 is SNEGSKA (reference sequence). The CDR3 sequence is 15 residues long. V was shortened by 0 bases and J by 5 bases, with 15 bases between the two germline ends. Here the CDR3 DNA reads TGCAGTGCTAGAGACCTCACGGGGTTGGAAGATACGCAGTATTTT. Its protein is CSARDLTGLEDTQYF.

The V gene is TRBV12-3 or TRBV12-4, the J gene TRBJ2-1; 7 bases are a match to TRBD2. This CDR3 spans 15 amino acids. The trim removed 6 bases at V and 9 bases at J, leaving 14 bases unmatched. The CDR3 DNA is TGTGCCAGCAGGGGGGGGTGGGGTAGCGCTCTTGAGCAGTTCTTC. Protein: CASRGGWGSALEQFF.

The chain couples TRBV7-8 to TRBJ1-1, with 8 bases fitting TRBD1. The length of the CDR3 is 14 residues. The junction had 6 bases not matched to a gene; V was cut back by 6 bases and J by 3 bases. Germline V gene data show CDR1 as SGHVS and CDR2 as FQNEAQ. CDR3 nucleotides: TGTGCCAGCAGATCAGGGGGCGCCGACACTGAAGCTTTCTTT. Protein sequence: CASRSGGADTEAFF.

The V call is TRBV7-2, the J call TRBJ2-7; perhaps TRBD2 as D (6 bases). The CDR3 covers 11 residues. Germline V gene lookup returns CDR1 SGHTA and CDR2 FQGNSA. V dropped 9 bases and J dropped 4 bases, with 10 bases sitting between them. Here the CDR3 reads CASGRRYEQYF. The CDR3 nucleotides read TGTGCCAGTGGGAGGCGATACGAGCAGTACTTC.

The chain couples TRBV9 to TRBJ2-2; no clear D. The ends were cut back, 0 bases at V and 4 bases at J, with 13 bases in the middle. The germline gives CDR1 SGDLS, CDR2 YYNGEE. The CDR3 sequence is 16 residues long. CDR3: CASSVVPQPSTGELFF. The CDR3, as DNA: TGTGCCAGCAGCGTAGTTCCCCAGCCGAGCACCGGGGAGCTGTTTTTT.

This clonotype was seen ten or more times. This chain uses TRBV2 with TRBJ1-3; 7 nucleotides align to TRBD1. V shed 6 bases, J shed 3 bases, and the junction held 14 bases outside the gene matches. The V gene's germline CDR1 is SNHLY and CDR2 FYNNEI. The CDR3 has 17 amino acids. CDR3 sequence reads: CASRLRDETGYGNTIYF. CDR3 DNA: TGTGCCAGCAGACTTAGAGATGAGACAGGGTATGGAAACACCATATATTTT. Filled out from reference TRBV2 and TRBJ1-3, the complete variable domain reads EPEVTQTPSHQVTQMGQEVILRCVPISNHLYFYWYRQILGQKVEFLVSFYNNEISEKSEIFDDQFSVERPDGSNFTLKIRSTKLEDSAMYFCASRLRDETGYGNTIYFGEGSWLTVV.

This chain joins TRBV7-3 and TRBJ2-1, with 8 positions matching TRBD2. This CDR3 is built from 15 residues. Trimming at V came to 5 bases and at J to 8 bases, leaving 11 bases not matched to a gene. Germline lookup yields CDR1 SGHTA and CDR2 FQGTGA. CDR3 coding DNA: TGTGCCAGCAGCCCGAGAAGCGGGGGACTGCATGAGCAGTTCTTC. Residues: CASSPRSGGLHEQFF.

The rearrangement joins TRBV15 to TRBJ1-6, with D tentatively TRBD1 (6 bases). Germline V gene lookup returns CDR1 LNHNV and CDR2 YYDKDF (reference sequence). V lost 1 base to trimming and J lost 9 bases, with 16 bases between them. This CDR3 is 16 amino acids long. CDR3 coding DNA: TGTGCCACCAGCAGAGCCGGGACACTTATACGTTCACCCCTCCACTTT. Residues: CATSRAGTLIRSPLHF.

In this sample, this clonotype turned up many times. The V call is TRBV2, the J call TRBJ2-1; 9 bases fit TRBD2. Germline values: CDR1 SNHLY, CDR2 FYNNEI. J lost 0 bases, V lost 6 bases, and 9 bases had no gene match. This CDR3 has 17 residues. CDR3 amino acids: CASRGGSGGSSYNEQFF. CDR3 sequence (DNA): TGTGCCAGCAGGGGGGGTAGCGGGGGAAGCTCCTACAATGAGCAGTTCTTC.